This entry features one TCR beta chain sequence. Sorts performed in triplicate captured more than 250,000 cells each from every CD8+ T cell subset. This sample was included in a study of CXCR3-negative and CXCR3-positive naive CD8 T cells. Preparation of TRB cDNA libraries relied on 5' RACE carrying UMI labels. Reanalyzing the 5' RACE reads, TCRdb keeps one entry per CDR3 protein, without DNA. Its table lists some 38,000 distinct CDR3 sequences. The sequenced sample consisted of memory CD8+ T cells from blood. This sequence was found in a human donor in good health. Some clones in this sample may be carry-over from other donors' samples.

The CDR3 protein is CASSLTQGAEAFF. The V gene is TRBV7-3, the J gene TRBJ1-1; without DNA, the TCRdb call of TRBD1 cannot be checked. Germline V gene data show CDR1 as SGHTA and CDR2 as FQGTGA. The CDR3 consists of 13 residues.